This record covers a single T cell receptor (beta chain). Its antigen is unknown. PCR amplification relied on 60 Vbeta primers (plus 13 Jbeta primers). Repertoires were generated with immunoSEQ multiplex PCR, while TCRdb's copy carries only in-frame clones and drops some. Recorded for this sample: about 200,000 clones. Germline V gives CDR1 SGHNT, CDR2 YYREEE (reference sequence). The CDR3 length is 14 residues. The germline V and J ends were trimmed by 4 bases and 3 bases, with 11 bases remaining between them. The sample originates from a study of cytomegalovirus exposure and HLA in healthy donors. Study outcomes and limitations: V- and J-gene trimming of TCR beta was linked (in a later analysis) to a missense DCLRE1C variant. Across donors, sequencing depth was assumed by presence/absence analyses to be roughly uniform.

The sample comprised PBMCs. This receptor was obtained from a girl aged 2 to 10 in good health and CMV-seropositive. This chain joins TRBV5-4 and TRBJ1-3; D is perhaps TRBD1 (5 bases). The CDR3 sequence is CASSQQDGGNTIYF. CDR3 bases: TGTGCCAGCAGCCAACAGGACGGTGGAAACACCATATATTTT.